This passage covers 23 T cell receptor beta chains from one sample sequenced in a study of cytomegalovirus exposure and HLA in healthy donors. The PCR contained 60 Vbeta and 13 Jbeta primers. TCRdb's table, derived via immunoSEQ multiplex PCR, lists solely in-frame clones and lacks some. The table has over 100,000 clones, 55% to 75% seen once. The specimen was PBMCs. Receptors originate from a man aged 30-40 years in good health and CMV-seropositive.

The chain recombines TRBV6-5 with TRBJ1-3, with D possibly matching TRBD1 (5 bases). Germline-derived CDR1 and CDR2 are MNHEY and SVGAGI. The CDR3 consists of 15 residues. Trimming removed 8 bases from V and 0 bases from J, with 14 bases in between. The chain's CDR3 is CASRGGHLSGNTIYF. CDR3 in DNA: TGTGCCAGCCGCGGTGGACACCTCTCTGGAAACACCATATATTTT.

The V call is TRBV2, the J call TRBJ2-1; 7 bases are shared with TRBD2. V lost 8 bases and J lost 1; bases outside the gene matches: 14. The CDR3 has 17 amino acids. Germline V gives CDR1 SNHLY, CDR2 FYNNEI. The CDR3 region is CASGSGKGGRSYNEQFF. DNA for the CDR3: TGTGCCAGCGGAAGCGGGAAGGGTGGGCGGTCCTACAATGAGCAGTTCTTC.

This clone was detected a few times. The chain has TRBV9 and TRBJ2-5, with 11 nucleotides matching TRBD1. The germline V gene has CDR1 SGDLS and CDR2 YYNGEE. The V segment lost 3 bases and the J segment 3 bases; nucleotides outside the gene matches: 4. The CDR3 spans 15 residues. The CDR3 sequence: CASSARTGGKETQYF. The CDR3, as DNA: TGTGCCAGCAGCGCCCGGACAGGGGGCAAAGAGACCCAGTACTTC. The whole variable domain, remainder taken from reference TRBV9 and TRBJ2-5, is DSGVTQTPKHLITATGQRVTLRCSPRSGDLSVYWYQQSLDQGLQFLIQYYNGEERAKGNILERFSAQQFPDLHSELNLSSLELGDSALYFCASSARTGGKETQYFGPGTRLLVL.

This chain joins TRBV5-1 and TRBJ2-3; 12 bases map to TRBD2. Germline CDR1 and CDR2: SGHRS and YFSETQ. J lost 6 bases, V lost 7 bases, and 6 bases had no gene match. This CDR3 is 14 amino acids long. CDR3 region: CASASGGALDTQYF. The CDR3 coding sequence is TGCGCCAGCGCTAGCGGGGGGGCCTTGGATACGCAGTATTTT.

This chain uses TRBV19 with TRBJ2-2, with D possibly being TRBD2 (5 bases). V was pared by 2 bases and J by 1 base, with 8 bases between. Germline V gene data show CDR1 as LNHDA and CDR2 as SQIVND (reference sequence). The CDR3 extends over 15 amino acids. Here the CDR3 DNA reads TGTGCCAGTAGTATAAGTAGCGTGAACACCGGGGAGCTGTTTTTT. Translation gives CASSISSVNTGELFF.

This clone was seen just once. This chain joins TRBV4-3 and TRBJ2-7; possibly TRBD1 or TRBD2 for D (5 bases each). CDR3 length: 14 residues. Trimming shortened V by 0 bases and J by 2 bases, and 8 bases separated the two germline ends. CDR1 and CDR2 (germline): LGHNA, YSLEER. CDR3 sequence reads: CASSQDLGAYEQYV. The CDR3 nucleotides read TGCGCCAGCAGCCAAGATTTGGGGGCCTACGAGCAGTACGTC.

The gene calls are TRBV18 and TRBJ2-3; D ambiguous. V was clipped by 6 bases and J by 0 bases, with 13 bases between them. The CDR3 has 15 amino acids. Germline CDR1 is KGHSH and CDR2 is LQKENI. For the CDR3, the DNA is TGTGCCAGCTCTCGAGAGGCTCTGAGCACAGATACGCAGTATTTT. As protein: CASSREALSTDTQYF.

The CDR3 bases are TGTGCCAGCAGTTTTTATCCCGGGACAGCGAAAGATGGCTACACCTTC. Protein product: CASSFYPGTAKDGYTF. The V gene is TRBV27, the J gene TRBJ1-2, with 7 nucleotides matching TRBD1. The CDR3 runs 16 residues. CDR1 is MNHEY and CDR2 is SMNVEV in the germline V gene (reference sequence). J was trimmed by 6 bases and V by 3 bases; bases with no gene match: 13.

This rearrangement joins TRBV5-1 to TRBJ1-2; 9 bases fit TRBD1. Losses at the gene ends were 5 bases for V and 2 bases for J; bases not matched to a gene: 10. The CDR3 has 16 residues. The germline V gene has CDR1 SGHRS and CDR2 YFSETQ. CDR3 residues: CASSDTGTGMNYGYTF. For the CDR3, the DNA is TGCGCCAGCAGTGATACCGGGACAGGGATGAACTATGGCTACACCTTC.

This clone was seen a few times. The chain employs TRBV7-2 and TRBJ2-1, with a tentative D call TRBD1 (6 bases). CDR3 length: 17 residues. CDR1 and CDR2 (germline): SGHTA, FQGNSA. The germline V and J ends were trimmed by 1 base and 6 bases, with 19 bases remaining between them. The CDR3 loop reads CASSLVNSYRAPNEQFF. The CDR3 nucleotides are TGTGCCAGCAGCTTAGTGAACTCGTACAGGGCCCCCAATGAGCAGTTCTTC.

This chain connects TRBV6-5 to TRBJ1-2; 9 bases match TRBD1. Trimming cost V 7 bases and J 4 bases; bases outside gene matches: 7. Germline values: CDR1 MNHEY, CDR2 SVGAGI. This CDR3 has 14 residues. CDR3 sequence: CASKEGQGTYGYTF. As DNA, the CDR3 is TGTGCCAGCAAAGAGGGACAGGGCACCTATGGCTACACCTTC.

In this sample, this clone turned up a few times. V is TRBV15 and J is TRBJ2-1, with D tentatively TRBD2 (5 bases). Germline lookup yields CDR1 LNHNV and CDR2 YYDKDF (reference sequence). V gave up 0 bases and J gave up 5 bases, with 17 bases separating them. This CDR3 comprises 17 residues. The CDR3 bases are TGTGCCACCAGCAGAGATCGGAGGCTTGTAAAGCACAATGAGCAGTTCTTC. Translated: CATSRDRRLVKHNEQFF.

The gene calls are TRBV5-6 and TRBJ1-2; no clear D. CDR1 and CDR2 from the germline V gene are SGHDT and YYEEEE. V was clipped by 2 bases and J by 3 bases, with 17 bases between them. The CDR3 spans 16 residues. CDR3 protein: CASSFSIEDFDYGYTF. The CDR3 nucleotides are TGTGCCAGCAGCTTCAGTATTGAGGACTTTGACTATGGCTACACCTTC.

This clone was observed a few times. The rearrangement links TRBV5-8 to TRBJ2-3; 8 nucleotides align to TRBD1. Looked up from germline, CDR1 is SGHTS and CDR2 is YDEGEE. V was clipped by 4 bases and J by 0 bases; unmatched bases: 1. The CDR3 is made up of 14 amino acids. CDR3 residues: CASSQGASTDTQYF. In DNA form, the CDR3 reads TGTGCCAGCAGCCAGGGGGCTAGCACAGATACGCAGTATTTT.

V and J are TRBV5-1 and TRBJ1-5; 10 bases fit TRBD1. The V gene end was trimmed by 4 bases and the J gene end by 6 bases; junction bases not matched to a gene: 7. The CDR3 extends over 15 amino acids. Looked up from germline, CDR1 is SGHRS and CDR2 is YFSETQ. CDR3 sequence reads: CASSDGTGEIQPQHF. The CDR3, as DNA: TGCGCCAGCAGCGACGGGACAGGGGAGATTCAGCCCCAGCATTTT.

The rearrangement links TRBV10-1 to TRBJ2-1; D may be TRBD2 (5 bases). The CDR3 is 16 residues long. Germline V gene data show CDR1 as WNHNN and CDR2 as SYGVQD (reference sequence). V lost 8 bases, J lost 7 bases, and 24 bases lay in between. The CDR3 region has the DNA TGCGCCAGCGCGTCCCATACTAGGCGGGTATTGAATGAGCAGTTCTTC. It is translated as CASASHTRRVLNEQFF.

This chain uses TRBV10-3 with TRBJ1-1; 7 positions agree with TRBD1. The V segment lost 6 bases and the J segment 5 bases; nucleotides outside the gene matches: 6. CDR1 and CDR2 from the germline V gene are ENHRY and SYGVKD. The CDR3 contains 13 residues. CDR3 DNA: TGTGCCATCAGCTCCCTGGGACAGACTGAAGCTTTCTTT. Protein: CAISSLGQTEAFF.

The rearrangement uses TRBV30 and TRBJ1-6, with TRBD1 identical over 7 bases. CDR3 length equals 14 residues. Germline CDR1 reads GTSNPN; CDR2 reads SVGIG (reference sequence). After removal of 2 bases from V and 7 bases from J, the junction contained 5 bases not matched to a gene. The CDR3 is CAWSLTGFNSPLHF. The CDR3 DNA reads as TGTGCCTGGAGTTTGACAGGGTTCAATTCACCCCTCCACTTT.

J is TRBJ1-2 and V is TRBV10-3, with D perhaps matching TRBD1 (6 bases). Trimming took 2 bases from V and 2 from J, leaving 9 bases between them. The CDR3 length is 14 residues. Germline CDR1 reads ENHRY; CDR2 reads SYGVKD. CDR3 in DNA: TGTGCCATCAGTGAGCTACAGGGAAACTATGGCTACACCTTC. Amino acids: CAISELQGNYGYTF.

This clone was recorded only once. The genes are TRBV29-1 and TRBJ2-7, with 9 bases matching TRBD1. Germline-derived CDR1 and CDR2 are SQVTM and ANQGSEA. The CDR3 is 11 amino acids. Unmatched junction bases numbered 3, after V lost 6 bases and J lost 6 bases. DNA of the CDR3: TGCAGCGTCCAGACAGGGGGCGAGCAGTACGTC. This gives the protein CSVQTGGEQYV.

This chain connects TRBV29-1 to TRBJ2-2; TRBD1 aligns across 10 bases. CDR3 size: 13 residues. The J segment lost 7 bases and the V segment lost 6 bases, leaving 5 bases of the junction unmatched. Germline V lookup: CDR1 SQVTM, CDR2 ANQGSEA. CDR3 nucleotides: TGCAGCGTGGGGGGGACAGGGGTCGGGGAGCTGTTTTTT. It specifies CSVGGTGVGELFF.

This clone is a singleton in its sample. The chain uses TRBV7-9 and TRBJ2-2, with D uncertain. This CDR3 comprises 12 residues. V was shortened by 2 bases and J by 6 bases, with 4 bases between the two germline ends. Germline lookup yields CDR1 SEHNR and CDR2 FQNEAQ (reference sequence). DNA of the CDR3: TGTGCCAGCAGCTTAAACTCCGGGGAGCTGTTTTTT. Its protein is CASSLNSGELFF.

This chain connects TRBV7-9 to TRBJ1-4; a possible D gene is TRBD1 (5 bases). Trimming left V 3 bases short and J 12 bases short, with 11 bases between. The germline gives CDR1 SEHNR, CDR2 FQNEAQ (reference sequence). The CDR3 spans 12 residues. CDR3 loop: CASSFKGRQLFF. The CDR3 nucleotides read TGTGCCAGCAGCTTTAAGGGGAGGCAACTGTTTTTT.